This T cell receptor (beta chain) derives from a study of cytomegalovirus exposure and HLA in healthy donors. At the level of the study: Earlier work reported about 110 million unique TCR beta sequences from about 180 million T cells.

PCR amplification relied on 60 Vbeta primers (plus 13 Jbeta primers). Generated by immunoSEQ multiplex PCR, the TCRdb table keeps only in-frame clones and is missing some. The sample holds under 200,000 clones; roughly 80% are singletons and the top ten take 4.9%. This clone appeared once. Compared with germline, one end of the junction differs, possibly owing to a read error. These donors, healthy bone marrow donors, were studied. Germline CDR1 SGHTA, CDR2 FQGNSA. The CDR3 is 12 residues long. The TCR was taken from a male donor in good health and CMV-seronegative. The V gene is TRBV7-2, the J gene TRBJ1-1; D uncertain. The specimen sequenced was PBMCs. The CDR3 protein is CASSQPRLESFF. Here the CDR3 DNA reads TGTGCCAGCAGCCAACCAAGACTTGAATCTTTCTTT.